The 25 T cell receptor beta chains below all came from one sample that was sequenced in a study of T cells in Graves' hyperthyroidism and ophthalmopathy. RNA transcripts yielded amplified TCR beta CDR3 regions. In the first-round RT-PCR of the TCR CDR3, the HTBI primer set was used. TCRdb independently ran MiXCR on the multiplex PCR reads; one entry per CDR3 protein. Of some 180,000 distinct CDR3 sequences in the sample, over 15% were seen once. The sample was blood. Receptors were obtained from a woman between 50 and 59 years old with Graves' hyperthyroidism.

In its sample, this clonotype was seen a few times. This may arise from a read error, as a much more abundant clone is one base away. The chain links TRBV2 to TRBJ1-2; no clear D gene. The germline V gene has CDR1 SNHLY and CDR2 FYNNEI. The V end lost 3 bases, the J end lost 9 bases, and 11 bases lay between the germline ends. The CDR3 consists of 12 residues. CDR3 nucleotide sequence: TGTGCCAGCAGTGATTGGGAGGATAGCTACACCTTC. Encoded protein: CASSDWEDSYTF. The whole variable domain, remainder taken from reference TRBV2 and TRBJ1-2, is EPEVTQTPSHQVTQMGQEVILRCVPISNHLYFYWYRQILGQKVEFLVSFYNNEISEKSEIFDDQFSVERPDGSNFTLKIRSTKLEDSAMYFCASSDWEDSYTFGSGTRLTVV.

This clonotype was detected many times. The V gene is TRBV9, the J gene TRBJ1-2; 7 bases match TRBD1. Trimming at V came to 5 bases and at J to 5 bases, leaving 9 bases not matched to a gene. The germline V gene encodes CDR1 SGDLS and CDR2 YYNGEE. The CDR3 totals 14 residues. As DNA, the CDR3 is TGTGCCAGCAGTGAAACCGGGACAGCTTATGGCTACACCTTC. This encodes CASSETGTAYGYTF.

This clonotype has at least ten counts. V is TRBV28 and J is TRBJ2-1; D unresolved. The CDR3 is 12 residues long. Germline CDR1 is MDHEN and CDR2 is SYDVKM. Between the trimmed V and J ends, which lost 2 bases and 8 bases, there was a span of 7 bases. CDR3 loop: CASSLMTDEQFF. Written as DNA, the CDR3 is TGTGCCAGCAGTTTAATGACGGATGAGCAGTTCTTC.

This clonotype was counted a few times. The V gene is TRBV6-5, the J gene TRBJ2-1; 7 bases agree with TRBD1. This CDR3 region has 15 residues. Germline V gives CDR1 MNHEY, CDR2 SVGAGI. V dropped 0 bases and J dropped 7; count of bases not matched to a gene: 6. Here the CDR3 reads CASSYSRQGGNEQFF. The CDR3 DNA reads TGTGCCAGCAGTTACTCGAGACAGGGTGGAAATGAGCAGTTCTTC.

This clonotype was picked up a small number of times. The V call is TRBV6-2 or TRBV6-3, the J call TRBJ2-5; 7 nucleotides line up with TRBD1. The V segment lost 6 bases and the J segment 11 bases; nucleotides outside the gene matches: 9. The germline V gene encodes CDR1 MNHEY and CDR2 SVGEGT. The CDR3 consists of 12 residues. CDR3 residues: CASRPSTGYQYF. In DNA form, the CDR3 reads TGTGCCAGCAGACCCTCGACAGGGTATCAGTACTTC.

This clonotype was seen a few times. CDR3 loop: CSAETSGGLREQFF. In DNA, the CDR3 is TGCAGTGCTGAGACTAGCGGGGGTCTTCGGGAGCAGTTCTTC. The rearrangement joins TRBV20-1 to TRBJ2-1; 12 nucleotides line up with TRBD2. Germline CDR1 is DFQATT and CDR2 is SNEGSKA (reference sequence). V was clipped by 5 bases and J by 10 bases; unmatched bases: 9. The CDR3 is made up of 14 amino acids.

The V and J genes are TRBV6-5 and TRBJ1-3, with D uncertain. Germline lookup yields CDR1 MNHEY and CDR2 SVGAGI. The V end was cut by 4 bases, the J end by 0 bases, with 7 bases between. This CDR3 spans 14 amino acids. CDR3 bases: TGTGCCAGCAGTTGGTCTCGCTCTGGAAACACCATATATTTT. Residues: CASSWSRSGNTIYF.

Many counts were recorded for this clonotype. In DNA, the CDR3 is TGTGCCAGCGGGCGGGGGGGCCTCTACGAGCAGTACTTC. As protein: CASGRGGLYEQYF. The gene calls are TRBV6-2 or TRBV6-3 and TRBJ2-7; TRBD2 agrees at 9 bases. In germline, CDR1 is MNHEY, CDR2 SVGEGT. This CDR3 comprises 13 residues. The V gene end was trimmed by 8 bases and the J gene end by 3 bases; junction bases not matched to a gene: 5.

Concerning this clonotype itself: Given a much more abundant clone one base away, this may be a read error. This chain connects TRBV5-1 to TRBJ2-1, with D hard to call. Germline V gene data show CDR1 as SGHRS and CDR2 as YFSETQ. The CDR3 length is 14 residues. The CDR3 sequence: CASSSQSSYNGQFF. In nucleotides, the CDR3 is TGCGCCAGCAGTAGCCAGAGCTCCTACAATGGGCAGTTCTTC. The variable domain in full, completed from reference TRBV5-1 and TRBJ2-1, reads KAGVTQTPRYLIKTRGQQVTLSCSPISGHRSVSWYQQTPGQGLQFLFEYFSETQRNKGNFPGRFSGRQFSNSRSEMNVSTLELGDSALYLCASSSQSSYNGQFFGPGTRLTVL.

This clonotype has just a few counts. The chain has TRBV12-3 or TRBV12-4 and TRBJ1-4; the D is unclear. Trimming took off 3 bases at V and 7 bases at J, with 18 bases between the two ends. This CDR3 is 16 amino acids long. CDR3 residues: CASSLARRGGSEKLFF. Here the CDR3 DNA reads TGTGCCAGCAGTTTGGCGAGGCGAGGAGGGAGTGAAAAACTGTTTTTT.

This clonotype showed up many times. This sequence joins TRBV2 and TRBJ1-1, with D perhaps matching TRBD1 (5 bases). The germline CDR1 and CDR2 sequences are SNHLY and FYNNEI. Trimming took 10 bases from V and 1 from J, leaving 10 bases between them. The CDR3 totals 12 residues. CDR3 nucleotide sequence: TGTGCCAAAGACAGAGAGAACACTGAAGCTTTCTTT. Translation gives CAKDRENTEAFF.

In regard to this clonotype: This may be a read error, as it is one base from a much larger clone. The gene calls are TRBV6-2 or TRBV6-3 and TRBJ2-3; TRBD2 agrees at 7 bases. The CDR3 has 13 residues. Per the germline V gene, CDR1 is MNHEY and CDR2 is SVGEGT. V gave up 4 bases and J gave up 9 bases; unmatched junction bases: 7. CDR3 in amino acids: CASSFAGEGTQYF. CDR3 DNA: TGTGCCAGCAGTTTTGCGGGAGAAGGGACGCAGTATTTT.

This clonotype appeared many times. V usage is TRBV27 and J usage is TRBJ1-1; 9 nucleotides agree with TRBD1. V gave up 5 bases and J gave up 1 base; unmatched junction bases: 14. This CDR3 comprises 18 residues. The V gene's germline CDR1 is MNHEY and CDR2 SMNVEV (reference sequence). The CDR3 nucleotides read TGTGCCAGCAGTCCCCCCCTCCGGGACAGGGCGGGGAACACTGAAGCTTTCTTT. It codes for CASSPPLRDRAGNTEAFF.

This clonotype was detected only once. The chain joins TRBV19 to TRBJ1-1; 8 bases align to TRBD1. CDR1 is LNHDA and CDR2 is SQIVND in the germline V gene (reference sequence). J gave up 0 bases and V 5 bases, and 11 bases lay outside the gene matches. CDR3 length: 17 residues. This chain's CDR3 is CASSPGDRQIMNTEAFF. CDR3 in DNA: TGTGCCAGTAGTCCTGGGGACAGGCAAATTATGAACACTGAAGCTTTCTTT.

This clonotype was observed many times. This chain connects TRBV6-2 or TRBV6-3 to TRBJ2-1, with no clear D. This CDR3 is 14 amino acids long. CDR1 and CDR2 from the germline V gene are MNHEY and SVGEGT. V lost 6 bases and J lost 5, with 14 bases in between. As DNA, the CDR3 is TGTGCCAGCAGCCCTCCGCCTCTTAACAATGAGCAGTTCTTC. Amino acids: CASSPPPLNNEQFF.

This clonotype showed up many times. The CDR3, as DNA: TGTGCCAGCAGCCACGGACAGGCTTACGAGCAGTACTTC. It is translated as CASSHGQAYEQYF. The V and J genes are TRBV11-2 and TRBJ2-7; 7 nucleotides line up with TRBD1. V lost 5 bases to trimming and J lost 4 bases; unmatched junction nucleotides: 5. There are 13 residues in the CDR3. The germline V gene encodes CDR1 SGHAT and CDR2 FQNNGV.

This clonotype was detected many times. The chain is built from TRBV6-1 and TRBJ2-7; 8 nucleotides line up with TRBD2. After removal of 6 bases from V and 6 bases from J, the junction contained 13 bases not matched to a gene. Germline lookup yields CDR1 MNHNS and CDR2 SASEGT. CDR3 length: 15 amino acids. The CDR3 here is CASRGQPGLDSEQYF. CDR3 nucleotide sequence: TGTGCCAGCAGAGGACAGCCGGGACTAGATAGCGAGCAGTACTTC.

CDR3: CASRAPLQPGNTIYF. The CDR3 nucleotides read TGTGCCAGTAGAGCGCCCCTACAACCTGGAAACACCATATATTTT. The gene calls are TRBV19 and TRBJ1-3; D gene uncertain. Germline CDR1 reads LNHDA; CDR2 reads SQIVND (reference sequence). The CDR3 spans 15 residues. V shed 6 bases and J shed 2 bases, with 14 bases lying between them.

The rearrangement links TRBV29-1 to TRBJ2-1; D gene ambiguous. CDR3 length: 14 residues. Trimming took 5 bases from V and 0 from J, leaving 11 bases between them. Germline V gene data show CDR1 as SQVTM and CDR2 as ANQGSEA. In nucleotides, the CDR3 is TGCAGCGTTTCCGACTTGAGCTCCTACAATGAGCAGTTCTTC. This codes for CSVSDLSSYNEQFF.

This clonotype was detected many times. As DNA, the CDR3 is TGTGCCAGCAGCTTCTCCGGCAGTGAAAAACTGTTTTTT. It codes for CASSFSGSEKLFF. The chain uses TRBV7-8 and TRBJ1-4; unclear D gene. The CDR3 length is 13 residues. The germline V and J ends were trimmed by 3 bases and 7 bases, with 9 bases remaining between them. From germline, CDR1 is SGHVS and CDR2 FQNEAQ. Using reference TRBV7-8 and TRBJ1-4 for the parts outside the CDR3, the full variable domain is GAGVSQSPRYKVAKRGQDVALRCDPISGHVSLFWYQQALGQGPEFLTYFQNEAQLDKSGLPSDRFFAERPEGSVSTLKIQRTQQEDSAVYLCASSFSGSEKLFFGSGTQLSVL.

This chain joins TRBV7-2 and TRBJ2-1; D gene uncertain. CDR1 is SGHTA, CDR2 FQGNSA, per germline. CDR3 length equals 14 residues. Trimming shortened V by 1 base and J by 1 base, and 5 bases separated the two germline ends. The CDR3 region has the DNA TGTGCCAGCAGCTTAGATAGGTCCTACAATGAGCAGTTCTTC. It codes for CASSLDRSYNEQFF.

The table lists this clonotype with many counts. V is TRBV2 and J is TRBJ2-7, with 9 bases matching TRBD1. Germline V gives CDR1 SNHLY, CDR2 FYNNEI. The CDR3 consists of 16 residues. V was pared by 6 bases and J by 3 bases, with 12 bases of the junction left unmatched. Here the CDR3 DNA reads TGTGCCAGCAGGATCCCCCCCGGGACAGGGCGCTACGAGCAGTACTTC. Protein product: CASRIPPGTGRYEQYF.

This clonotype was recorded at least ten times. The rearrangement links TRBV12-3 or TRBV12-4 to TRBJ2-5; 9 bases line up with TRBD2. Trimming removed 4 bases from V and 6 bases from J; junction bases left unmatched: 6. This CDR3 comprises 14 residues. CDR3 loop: CASSSRGGSQTQYF. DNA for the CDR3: TGTGCCAGCAGTTCGCGGGGGGGCTCGCAGACCCAGTACTTC.

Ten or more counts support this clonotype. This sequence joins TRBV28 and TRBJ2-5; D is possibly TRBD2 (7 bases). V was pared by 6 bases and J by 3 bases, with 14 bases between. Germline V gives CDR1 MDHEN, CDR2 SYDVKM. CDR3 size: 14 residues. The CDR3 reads CASSMGGDKETQYF. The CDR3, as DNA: TGTGCCAGCAGCATGGGGGGGGACAAAGAGACCCAGTACTTC. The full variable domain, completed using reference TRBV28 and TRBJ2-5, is DVKVTQSSRYLVKRTGEKVFLECVQDMDHENMFWYRQDPGLGLRLIYFSYDVKMKEKGDIPEGYSVSREKKERFSLILESASTNQTSMYLCASSMGGDKETQYFGPGTRLLVL.

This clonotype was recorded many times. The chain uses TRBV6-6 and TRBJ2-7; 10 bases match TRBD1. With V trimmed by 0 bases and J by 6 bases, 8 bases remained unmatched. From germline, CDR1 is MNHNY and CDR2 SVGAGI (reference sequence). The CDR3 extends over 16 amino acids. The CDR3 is CASSYSPGQGYPEQYF. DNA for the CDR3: TGTGCCAGCAGTTACTCACCGGGACAGGGGTATCCCGAGCAGTACTTC.